These T cell receptor beta chains were read from a single sample in a study of blood T cell repertoires in COVID-19. The data were produced by immunoSEQ multiplex PCR, yet TCRdb's version contains in-frame clones alone and is incomplete. The table shows over 130,000 clones, with 70% to 90% occurring only once. What was sequenced was peripheral blood. All receptors derive from a man aged 50 to 59 with acute or convalescent COVID-19. CDR3s include the opening cysteine and the closing phenylalanine or tryptophan. Fields, in order: V gene, J gene, D gene, CDR3 DNA, CDR3 protein. The D gene is left open where the match is weak.

V gene: TRBV30; J gene: TRBJ2-7; D gene: .; CDR3 DNA: TGTGCCTGGAGTGTACAGCTGATGCAGTACTTC; CDR3 protein: CAWSVQLMQYF
V gene: TRBV6-1; J gene: TRBJ1-2; D gene: .; CDR3 DNA: TGTGCCAGCAGTGAAGCCCTCAAAGGGGTGTCCTATGGCTACACCTTC; CDR3 protein: CASSEALKGVSYGYTF
V gene: TRBV6-5; J gene: TRBJ1-4; D gene: .; CDR3 DNA: TGTGCCAGCAGTTACCCGAGCAGGGAAAAACTGTTTTTT; CDR3 protein: CASSYPSREKLFF
V gene: TRBV6-5; J gene: TRBJ2-7; D gene: .; CDR3 DNA: TGTGCCAGCAGTTACTCTTCAGCGTACGAGCAGTACTTC; CDR3 protein: CASSYSSAYEQYF
V gene: TRBV9; J gene: TRBJ1-2; D gene: .; CDR3 DNA: TGTGCCAGCAGCCCCCCGGGAGCTAACTATGGCTACACCTTC; CDR3 protein: CASSPPGANYGYTF
V gene: TRBV3-1/TRBV3-2; J gene: TRBJ2-1; D gene: TRBD2; CDR3 DNA: TGTGCCAGCAGCCAAGCTGTACTAGCGGGAGCGCACAATGAGCAGTTCTTC; CDR3 protein: CASSQAVLAGAHNEQFF
V gene: TRBV7-2; J gene: TRBJ2-2; D gene: .; CDR3 DNA: TGTGCCAGCAGCTTAGGAGGGACAAGGAACACCGGGGAGCTGTTTTTT; CDR3 protein: CASSLGGTRNTGELFF
V gene: TRBV14; J gene: TRBJ1-3; D gene: .; CDR3 DNA: TGTGCCAGCGCAGGGGTCTCTGGAAACACCATATATTTT; CDR3 protein: CASAGVSGNTIYF
V gene: TRBV6-5; J gene: TRBJ1-1; D gene: .; CDR3 DNA: TGTGCCAGCAGTTACTCCACGCGGATCGGCACTGAAGCTTTCTTT; CDR3 protein: CASSYSTRIGTEAFF
V gene: TRBV30; J gene: TRBJ1-1; D gene: TRBD1; CDR3 DNA: TGTGCCTGGGACGAACAGGGGCTGAACACTGAAGCTTTCTTT; CDR3 protein: CAWDEQGLNTEAFF
V gene: TRBV3-1/TRBV3-2; J gene: TRBJ2-3; D gene: TRBD2; CDR3 DNA: TGTGCCAGCAGCCAAGAGGAACTAGCGGGAGGGCCCACAGATACGCAGTATTTT; CDR3 protein: CASSQEELAGGPTDTQYF
V gene: TRBV7-2; J gene: TRBJ1-5; D gene: TRBD1; CDR3 DNA: TGTGCCAGCAGCCCACTGACCGGGACAGGGGATCAGCCCCAGCATTTT; CDR3 protein: CASSPLTGTGDQPQHF
V gene: TRBV5-1; J gene: TRBJ2-1; D gene: TRBD2; CDR3 DNA: TGCGCCAGCAGCCCTGGTGAAGGGGGCCTAGCGGGGGATTCTGGGAATGAGCAGTTCTTC; CDR3 protein: CASSPGEGGLAGDSGNEQFF
V gene: TRBV10-3; J gene: TRBJ2-3; D gene: .; CDR3 DNA: TGTGCCATCAAGGGCTTCAGGACGGCGGAGGAACCCACAGATACGCAGTATTTT; CDR3 protein: CAIKGFRTAEEPTDTQYF